This TCR beta chain was sequenced in a study of shared clonotypes between healthy human individuals. Study context: Ranging from 18 to 49 in age, donors were two women and a few men. Each donor's CD4 naive and CD4 memory cells filled three plates apiece, CD8 naive two, and CD8 memory one.

V was trimmed by 4 bases and J by 0 bases, leaving 0 bases between them. Germline lookup yields CDR1 SGDLS and CDR2 YYNGEE. There are 11 residues in the CDR3. Profiling relied on immunoSEQ multiplex PCR, and the TCRdb table lists in-frame clones only, not all of them. The sample has 2 million to 2.5 million clones, approximately 95% seen once. Study-wide results and limits: Rarefaction showed sorted-subset sequencing was incomplete despite large depth.

CD8 cells regarded as naive lacked CD45RO, were positively chosen for CCR7, and omitted terminally differentiated effector memory CD45RA+ cells. Every donor was a Caucasian adult from Nashville, Tennessee. This clone showed up just a few times. Its antigen is unknown. Other nucleotide sequences from this sample produce the same CDR3. This TCR came from a man younger than 30 in good health. Sequences were obtained from naive CD8+ T cells sorted from blood. The chain joins TRBV9 to TRBJ2-3; D unclear. CDR3 amino acids: CASSSTDTQYF. In nucleotides, the CDR3 is TGTGCCAGCAGCAGCACAGATACGCAGTATTTT.